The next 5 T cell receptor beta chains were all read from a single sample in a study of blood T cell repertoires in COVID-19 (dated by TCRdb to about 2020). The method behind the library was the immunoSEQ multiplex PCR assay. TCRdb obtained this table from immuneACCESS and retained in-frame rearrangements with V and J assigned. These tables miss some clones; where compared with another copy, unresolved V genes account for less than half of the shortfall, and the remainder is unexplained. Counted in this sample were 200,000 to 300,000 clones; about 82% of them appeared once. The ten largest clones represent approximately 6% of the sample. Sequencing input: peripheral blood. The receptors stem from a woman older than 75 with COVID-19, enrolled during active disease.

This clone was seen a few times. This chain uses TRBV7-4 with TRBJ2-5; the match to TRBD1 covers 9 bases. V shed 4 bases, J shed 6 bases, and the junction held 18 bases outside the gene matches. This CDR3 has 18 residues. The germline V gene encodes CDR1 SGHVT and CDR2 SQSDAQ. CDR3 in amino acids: CASSSKPGQGSVWKTQYF. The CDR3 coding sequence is TGTGCCAGCAGCTCTAAACCGGGACAGGGCTCCGTGTGGAAGACCCAGTACTTC.

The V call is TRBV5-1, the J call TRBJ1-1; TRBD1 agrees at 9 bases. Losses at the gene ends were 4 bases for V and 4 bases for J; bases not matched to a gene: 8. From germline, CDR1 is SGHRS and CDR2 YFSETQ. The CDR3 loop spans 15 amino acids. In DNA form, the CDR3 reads TGCGCCAGCAGCCAGGGACAGGGTTTTAGCACTGAAGCTTTCTTT. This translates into CASSQGQGFSTEAFF.

The CDR3 region is CASSKSGQPGNTIYF. The CDR3 DNA sequence: TGTGCCAGTAGTAAGTCGGGACAACCTGGAAACACCATATATTTT. The rearrangement links TRBV19 to TRBJ1-3, with D maybe TRBD1 (6 bases). The V and J ends lost 4 bases and 2 bases respectively, with 12 bases between them. There are 15 residues in the CDR3. In germline, CDR1 is LNHDA, CDR2 SQIVND (reference sequence).

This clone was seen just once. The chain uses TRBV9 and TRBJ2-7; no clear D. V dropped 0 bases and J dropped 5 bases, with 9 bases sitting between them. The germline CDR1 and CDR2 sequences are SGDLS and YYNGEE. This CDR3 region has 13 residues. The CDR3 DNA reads TGTGCCAGCAGCGTAGCCCCCCCCAACGAGCAGTACGTC. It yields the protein CASSVAPPNEQYV.

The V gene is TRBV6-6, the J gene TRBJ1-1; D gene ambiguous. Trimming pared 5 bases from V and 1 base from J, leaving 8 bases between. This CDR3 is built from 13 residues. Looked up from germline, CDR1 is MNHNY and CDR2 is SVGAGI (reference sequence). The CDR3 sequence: CASSPLPNTEAFF. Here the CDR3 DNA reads TGTGCCAGCAGTCCCCTACCGAACACTGAAGCTTTCTTT.